This is a list of T cell receptor beta chains from one sample in a study of PD-1 blockade in classical Hodgkin lymphoma. Sequencing was performed with immunoSEQ multiplex PCR; in TCRdb, only in-frame clones are kept and a portion is missing. This repertoire shows about 23,000 clones, about 71% found once; its top ten account for about 18%. The specimen was peripheral blood mononuclear cells (PBMCs), collected at baseline. The source of these receptors is a human donor with classical Hodgkin lymphoma. Each CDR3 is given with its conserved first and last residue. D genes are given only for firm matches. Size values are once, few and many counts, or a class for expanded clones, and some rows have none.

D: .; J: TRBJ2-7; V: TRBV18; size: once; CDR3: CASSPGFFEQYF; DNA: TGTGCCAGCTCACCAGGATTTTTCGAGCAGTACTTC
D: .; J: TRBJ2-7; V: TRBV6-6; size: .; CDR3: CASSYAYEQYF; DNA: TGTGCCAGCAGTTACGCCTACGAGCAGTACTTC
D: .; J: TRBJ1-1; V: TRBV6-6; size: .; CDR3: CASSYSWLEAFF; DNA: TGTGCCAGCAGTTACTCATGGCTTGAAGCTTTCTTT
D: .; J: TRBJ2-2; V: TRBV5-1; size: .; CDR3: CASSGLSFTGELFF; DNA: TGCGCCAGCAGCGGCCTTAGTTTTACCGGGGAGCTGTTTTTT
D: .; J: TRBJ2-2; V: TRBV5-4; size: .; CDR3: CASSLSLTGRELFF; DNA: TGTGCCAGCAGCTTGTCACTCACGGGGCGGGAGCTGTTTTTT
D: .; J: TRBJ1-6; V: TRBV6-5; size: .; CDR3: CASTQRVVGGSPLHF; DNA: TGTGCCAGCACCCAGAGGGTAGTTGGGGGTTCACCCCTCCACTTT
D: .; J: TRBJ1-1; V: TRBV18; size: .; CDR3: CASSPPGHNYEAFF; DNA: TGTGCCAGCTCACCACCGGGACATAACTACGAAGCTTTCTTT
D: .; J: TRBJ1-1; V: TRBV6-1; size: once; CDR3: CASSMGPNTEAFF; DNA: TGTGCCAGCAGTATGGGTCCCAACACTGAAGCTTTCTTT
D: .; J: TRBJ2-1; V: TRBV19; size: .; CDR3: CASSYLGGSYNEQFF; DNA: TGTGCCAGTAGTTACTTGGGCGGTTCCTACAATGAGCAGTTCTTC
D: .; J: TRBJ2-1; V: TRBV11-1; size: .; CDR3: CASSTGTPSNNEQFF; DNA: TGTGCCAGCAGCACTGGGACACCCAGCAACAATGAGCAGTTCTTC
D: TRBD2; J: TRBJ2-7; V: TRBV7-2; size: .; CDR3: CASSPYYSGSRYEQYF; DNA: TGTGCCAGCAGCCCGTACTATAGCGGGAGTAGGTACGAGCAGTACTTC
D: TRBD1; J: TRBJ2-3; V: TRBV5-1; size: .; CDR3: CASSAGGTGSGDTQYF; DNA: TGCGCCAGCAGCGCAGGAGGGACAGGCTCGGGAGATACGCAGTATTTT
D: .; J: TRBJ2-1; V: TRBV5-8; size: medium-sized; CDR3: CASSLAYNEQFF; DNA: TGTGCCAGCAGCTTGGCATACAATGAGCAGTTCTTC
D: TRBD1; J: TRBJ1-2; V: TRBV19; size: .; CDR3: CASISDRGPFYGYTF; DNA: TGTGCCAGTATTTCAGACAGGGGCCCGTTCTATGGCTACACCTTC
D: TRBD1; J: TRBJ2-1; V: TRBV6-6; size: .; CDR3: CAGNRGPLPPYNEQFF; DNA: TGTGCCGGAAACAGGGGGCCACTGCCTCCCTACAATGAGCAGTTCTTC
D: TRBD2; J: TRBJ2-1; V: TRBV15; size: .; CDR3: CATSREAGGGNEQFF; DNA: TGTGCCACCAGCAGAGAAGCGGGAGGCGGGAATGAGCAGTTCTTC
D: .; J: TRBJ1-5; V: TRBV6-5; size: few; CDR3: CASSPDIGNQPQHF; DNA: TGTGCCAGCAGTCCCGACATAGGCAATCAGCCCCAGCATTTT
D: TRBD1; J: TRBJ2-7; V: TRBV19; size: once; CDR3: CASSIGGQGAGEQYF; DNA: TGTGCCAGTAGTATAGGTGGACAGGGAGCCGGCGAGCAGTACTTC
D: .; J: TRBJ2-1; V: TRBV14; size: .; CDR3: CASSRSRGQGLGNEQFF; DNA: TGTGCCAGCAGCCGGTCCAGGGGCCAGGGATTGGGGAATGAGCAGTTCTTC
D: TRBD1; J: TRBJ1-6; V: TRBV19; size: .; CDR3: CASSFGQGASNSPLHF; DNA: TGTGCCAGTAGTTTCGGGCAGGGGGCGAGTAATTCACCCCTCCACTTT
D: .; J: TRBJ2-1; V: TRBV6-1; size: .; CDR3: CASAIEGQPYNEQFF; DNA: TGTGCCAGCGCAATTGAAGGACAGCCCTACAATGAGCAGTTCTTC
D: TRBD1; J: TRBJ2-5; V: TRBV6-6; size: .; CDR3: CASAGGETQYF; DNA: TGTGCCAGCGCAGGGGGAGAGACCCAGTACTTC
D: TRBD1; J: TRBJ1-1; V: TRBV6-6; size: few; CDR3: CASSRGQGANTEAFF; DNA: TGTGCCAGCAGCCGAGGACAGGGTGCCAACACTGAAGCTTTCTTT
D: .; J: TRBJ2-1; V: TRBV5-8; size: .; CDR3: CASSEWAGATYNEQFF; DNA: TGTGCCAGCAGCGAATGGGCAGGGGCAACCTACAATGAGCAGTTCTTC
D: .; J: TRBJ2-7; V: TRBV28; size: few; CDR3: CASIGTPYEQYF; DNA: TGTGCCAGCATAGGGACCCCCTACGAGCAGTACTTC
D: .; J: TRBJ1-1; V: TRBV6-6; size: .; CDR3: CASSLGQLNTEAFF; DNA: TGTGCCAGCAGCCTGGGACAACTGAACACTGAGGCTTTCTTT
D: TRBD1; J: TRBJ2-5; V: TRBV5-6; size: .; CDR3: CASSLGRGISKTQYF; DNA: TGTGCCAGCAGCTTGGGCAGGGGGATCAGCAAGACCCAGTACTTC
D: TRBD2; J: TRBJ2-2; V: TRBV6-1; size: .; CDR3: CATGTSGGSVGELFF; DNA: TGTGCCACCGGGACTAGCGGGGGGTCTGTCGGGGAGCTGTTTTTT
D: TRBD1; J: TRBJ2-5; V: TRBV28; size: .; CDR3: CASSLSGTGGQETQYF; DNA: TGTGCCAGCAGTTTATCCGGGACAGGGGGACAAGAGACCCAGTACTTC
D: TRBD2; J: TRBJ2-1; V: TRBV6-6; size: .; CDR3: CASSLRSGTGEQFF; DNA: TGTGCCAGCAGTCTCCGTAGCGGGACGGGCGAGCAGTTCTTC
D: TRBD1; J: TRBJ1-1; V: TRBV28; size: .; CDR3: CASSFFVLGQRTTEAFF; DNA: TGTGCCAGCAGTTTTTTTGTGCTGGGACAGCGGACCACTGAAGCTTTCTTT
D: .; J: TRBJ2-3; V: TRBV19; size: .; CDR3: CASIVSVRISGRPVTQYF; DNA: TGTGCCAGTATAGTCTCCGTCAGAATTAGCGGACGACCCGTCACGCAGTATTTT
D: TRBD1; J: TRBJ1-2; V: TRBV7-9; size: .; CDR3: CASSLKFPGQGYIGYGYTF; DNA: TGTGCCAGCAGCCTTAAATTCCCGGGACAGGGGTATATCGGCTATGGCTACACCTTC
D: .; J: TRBJ2-2; V: TRBV9; size: .; CDR3: CASSVGDPGELFF; DNA: TGTGCCAGCAGCGTAGGGGATCCCGGGGAGCTGTTTTTT
D: .; J: TRBJ1-5; V: TRBV19; size: few; CDR3: CASSFVGQQRHF; DNA: TGTGCCAGTAGTTTCGTCGGACAACAACGGCATTTT
D: .; J: TRBJ1-4; V: TRBV28; size: .; CDR3: CASRGLNEKLFF; DNA: TGTGCCAGCCGGGGACTTAATGAAAAACTGTTTTTT
D: .; J: TRBJ1-2; V: TRBV6-1; size: .; CDR3: CASSASWDSYGYTF; DNA: TGTGCCAGCAGTGCCTCGTGGGATAGCTATGGCTACACCTTC
D: .; J: TRBJ1-2; V: TRBV21-1; size: .; CDR3: CARPGTQGDEGTF; DNA: TGTGCCAGACCAGGGACCCAGGGGGACGAGGGGACCTTC
D: TRBD2; J: TRBJ2-2; V: TRBV2; size: .; CDR3: CASSVNLAGVFTGELFF; DNA: TGTGCCAGCAGTGTAAACCTAGCGGGAGTGTTTACCGGGGAGCTGTTTTTT
D: .; J: TRBJ2-1; V: TRBV4-3; size: .; CDR3: CASSQDTGVVYNEQFF; DNA: TGCGCCAGCAGCCAAGATACGGGAGTGGTCTACAATGAGCAGTTCTTC
D: TRBD1; J: TRBJ1-2; V: TRBV29-1; size: .; CDR3: CSVELIQGIHGYTF; DNA: TGCAGCGTTGAATTGATACAGGGGATACATGGCTACACCTTC
D: TRBD1; J: TRBJ2-5; V: TRBV10-3; size: .; CDR3: CAIRAGTGASETQYF; DNA: TGTGCCATCCGGGCGGGGACAGGGGCTTCGGAGACCCAGTACTTC
D: .; J: TRBJ2-7; V: TRBV7-9; size: medium-sized; CDR3: CASGGGLEQYF; DNA: TGTGCCAGCGGGGGGGGCCTCGAGCAGTACTTC
D: .; J: TRBJ2-5; V: TRBV7-2; size: few; CDR3: CASSWGWEETQYF; DNA: TGTGCCAGCAGCTGGGGATGGGAAGAGACCCAGTACTTC
D: .; J: TRBJ1-4; V: TRBV4-1; size: once; CDR3: CASNGGTNEKLFF; DNA: TGCGCCAGCAACGGGGGAACTAATGAAAAACTGTTTTTT